Each of the 13 T cell receptor beta chains below was sequenced from the same sample in a study of blood T cell repertoires in COVID-19 (dated by TCRdb to 2018 to 2020). The library was obtained by the immunoSEQ multiplex PCR assay. This immuneACCESS table, as held by TCRdb, lists in-frame sequences with V and J called but not all clones. Of the missing ones, under half trace to an unresolved V gene in checked studies; the others have no known cause. The sample table lists under 25,000 clones, around 75% of them with a count of one. The ten largest make up roughly 57% of the sample. The sample consisted of peripheral blood. The receptors come from a woman at least 80 years old with acute or convalescent COVID-19.

The sample holds a few counts of this clone. The rearrangement uses TRBV6-1 and TRBJ1-2; 12 nucleotides agree with TRBD1. CDR3 size: 16 residues. Per the germline V gene, CDR1 is MNHNS and CDR2 is SASEGT. V was clipped by 3 bases and J by 9 bases; unmatched bases: 11. DNA of the CDR3: TGTGCCAGCAGTGATACTAACCGGGACAGGGGGCGCAGCTACACCTTC. Its translation is CASSDTNRDRGRSYTF.

The chain carries TRBV19 and TRBJ1-5; D not resolved. This CDR3 is 14 amino acids long. V lost 5 bases and J 7 bases, leaving 15 bases between the germline ends. The V gene's germline CDR1 is LNHDA and CDR2 SQIVND (reference sequence). The CDR3 nucleotides read TGTGCCAGTAGTTGGGCCCCCTCCCTACAGCCCCAGCATTTT. Residues: CASSWAPSLQPQHF.

The chain joins TRBV19 to TRBJ2-7; TRBD1 aligns across 7 bases. The V gene's germline CDR1 is LNHDA and CDR2 SQIVND (reference sequence). V lost 4 bases, J lost 5 bases, and 11 bases stayed unmatched. CDR3 length equals 15 residues. CDR3 residues: CASSTLRQGSDEQYF. CDR3 nucleotide sequence: TGTGCCAGTAGTACCCTTAGACAGGGTTCGGACGAGCAGTACTTC.

The chain joins TRBV9 to TRBJ1-3, with a tentative D call TRBD1 (5 bases). Trimming took 0 bases from V and 8 from J, leaving 9 bases between them. Germline V gene lookup returns CDR1 SGDLS and CDR2 YYNGEE. The CDR3 contains 13 residues. CDR3 protein: CASSVAPGDTIYF. In nucleotides, the CDR3 is TGTGCCAGCAGCGTAGCCCCGGGGGACACCATATATTTT.

The genes are TRBV30 and TRBJ2-1, with 15 bases that match TRBD2. CDR1 and CDR2 from the germline V gene are GTSNPN and SVGIG (reference sequence). The trim removed 5 bases at V and 4 bases at J, leaving 0 bases unmatched. This CDR3 has 14 residues. The CDR3, as DNA: TGTGCCTGGGGGACTAGCGGGAGGTACAATGAGCAGTTCTTC. This sequence encodes CAWGTSGRYNEQFF.

The chain uses TRBV11-2 and TRBJ1-4; D is perhaps TRBD1 (5 bases). The germline V gene encodes CDR1 SGHAT and CDR2 FQNNGV. The CDR3 runs 16 residues. Between the trimmed V and J ends, which lost 2 bases and 0 bases, there was a span of 10 bases. The CDR3 coding sequence is TGTGCCAGCAGCTTACAGGGAGGAGCAACTAATGAAAAACTGTTTTTT. This encodes CASSLQGGATNEKLFF.

The V and J genes are TRBV19 and TRBJ1-2; D is unclear. Germline CDR1 reads LNHDA; CDR2 reads SQIVND (reference sequence). V lost 7 bases and J 6 bases, leaving 18 bases between the germline ends. The CDR3 sequence is 14 residues long. The chain's CDR3 is CASTRRLGLHGYTF. CDR3 bases: TGTGCCAGTACGCGGAGGTTGGGGTTGCATGGCTACACCTTC.

The chain carries TRBV6-6 and TRBJ2-7; 10 bases align to TRBD1. Germline V CDR1 and CDR2: MNHNY, SVGAGI (reference sequence). This CDR3 has 14 amino acids. The junction had 6 bases not matched to a gene; V was cut back by 5 bases and J by 5 bases. The CDR3 region is CASSPPGQGNEQYF. In DNA, the CDR3 is TGTGCCAGCAGTCCCCCGGGACAGGGGAACGAGCAGTACTTC.

This rearrangement joins TRBV5-1 to TRBJ1-6, with a possible D match to TRBD1 (6 bases). CDR1 is SGHRS, CDR2 YFSETQ, per germline. This CDR3 comprises 16 residues. Trimming stripped 4 bases from V and 7 bases from J, with 18 bases between. CDR3 DNA: TGCGCCAGCAGCCTCGAACAGGGAAGCGACAATTCACCCCTCCACTTT. Translated, it gives CASSLEQGSDNSPLHF. The full variable domain, completed using reference TRBV5-1 and TRBJ1-6, is KAGVTQTPRYLIKTRGQQVTLSCSPISGHRSVSWYQQTPGQGLQFLFEYFSETQRNKGNFPGRFSGRQFSNSRSEMNVSTLELGDSALYLCASSLEQGSDNSPLHFGNGTRLTVT.

This chain uses TRBV10-3 with TRBJ2-3, with TRBD2 as a possible D gene (6 bases). V lost 4 bases and J 2 bases, leaving 10 bases between the germline ends. Germline-derived CDR1 and CDR2 are ENHRY and SYGVKD. The CDR3 loop spans 14 amino acids. As DNA, the CDR3 is TGTGCCATCAGTGCATCGGGAGTCACAGATACGCAGTATTTT. Translating gives CAISASGVTDTQYF.

This chain links TRBV11-2 with TRBJ2-2; D is perhaps TRBD1 (5 bases). CDR3 size: 14 residues. The V end was cut by 5 bases, the J end by 4 bases, with 11 bases between. CDR1 SGHAT and CDR2 FQNNGV come from the germline V gene. CDR3 amino acids: CASSPRQSTGELFF. DNA for the CDR3: TGTGCCAGCAGCCCACGACAGTCCACCGGGGAGCTGTTTTTT.

The rearrangement uses TRBV23-1 and TRBJ2-3, with 8 bases fitting TRBD1. TRBV23-1 is given ORF status, its function remaining uncertain. V dropped 3 bases and J dropped 6; count of bases not matched to a gene: 11. This CDR3 spans 16 amino acids. CDR3 residues: CASSQLEDRGWDTQYF. DNA of the CDR3: TGCGCCAGCAGTCAGTTAGAAGACAGGGGTTGGGATACGCAGTATTTT.

The rearrangement joins TRBV7-9 to TRBJ1-3; D gene ambiguous. The germline V and J ends were trimmed by 5 bases and 0 bases, with 5 bases remaining between them. Germline V lookup: CDR1 SEHNR, CDR2 FQNEAQ (reference sequence). The CDR3 has 13 residues. In DNA form, the CDR3 reads TGTGCCAGCAGCCCAGGCTCTGGAAACACCATATATTTT. This codes for CASSPGSGNTIYF.